This T cell receptor (beta chain) came from a study of T cells after posttransplantation cyclophosphamide. In germline, CDR1 is LNHDA, CDR2 SQIVND (reference sequence). Trimming removed 5 bases at V and 3 bases at J, with 15 bases between. This CDR3 contains 15 residues. This table comes from immunoSEQ multiplex PCR, and its TCRdb copy is limited to in-frame clones, with some not included. This table has around 40,000 clones, 80% to 95% appearing once. Treatment was busulfan-fludarabine conditioning, a marrow graft, and cyclophosphamide on days +3 and +4. This receptor was obtained from a male patient between 60 and 69 years old who received an allogeneic stem cell transplant from a related donor and was CMV-positive. Some of these T cells may belong to the graft donor. The chain carries TRBV19 and TRBJ2-3, with D perhaps TRBD2 (6 bases). Here the sequenced sample was PBMCs, taken 62 days after allogeneic stem cell transplant with posttransplant cyclophosphamide. The CDR3 here is CASSWGLRSTDTQYF. CDR3 sequence (DNA): TGTGCCAGTAGTTGGGGACTTCGTAGTACAGATACGCAGTATTTT. Supplemented by reference TRBV19 and TRBJ2-3, the full variable domain reads DGGITQSPKYLFRKEGQNVTLSCEQNLNHDAMYWYRQDPGQGLRLIYYSQIVNDFQKGDIAEGYSVSREKKESFPLTVTSAQKNPTAFYLCASSWGLRSTDTQYFGPGTRLTVL.